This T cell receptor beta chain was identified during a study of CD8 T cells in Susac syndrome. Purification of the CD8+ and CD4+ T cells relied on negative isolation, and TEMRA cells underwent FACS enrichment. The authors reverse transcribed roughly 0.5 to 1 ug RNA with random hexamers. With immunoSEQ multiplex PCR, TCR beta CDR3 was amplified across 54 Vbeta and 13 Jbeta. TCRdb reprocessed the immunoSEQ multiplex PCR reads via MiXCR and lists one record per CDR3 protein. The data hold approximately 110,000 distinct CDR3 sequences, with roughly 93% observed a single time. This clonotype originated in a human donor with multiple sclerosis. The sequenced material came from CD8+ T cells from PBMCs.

The CDR3 sequence is CASSVGGLAGAPGTGELFF. The CDR3, as DNA: TGTGCCAGCAGCGTAGGGGGACTAGCGGGGGCCCCGGGTACCGGGGAGCTGTTTTTT. J is TRBJ2-2 and V is TRBV9, with 14 bases lining up with TRBD2. Per germline, CDR1 SGDLS and CDR2 YYNGEE. Trimming removed 0 bases from V and 5 bases from J; junction bases left unmatched: 9. This CDR3 is built from 19 residues.